These 27 T cell receptor beta chains were all obtained from the same sample, sequenced in a study of blood T cell repertoires in COVID-19. The data were produced by immunoSEQ multiplex PCR, yet TCRdb's version contains in-frame clones alone and is incomplete. The sample yields some 170,000 clones, roughly 87% seen once. The sample taken for sequencing was peripheral blood. These receptors were collected from a woman in her 50s with acute or convalescent COVID-19.

The J gene is TRBJ1-5, the V gene TRBV10-3; 9 bases are shared with TRBD1. With 6 bases clipped from V and 6 bases from J, the junction kept 9 bases outside the gene matches. This CDR3 is 15 amino acids long. Germline V gene sequence: CDR1 ENHRY, CDR2 SYGVKD. The CDR3 DNA reads TGTGCCATCAGCCCGGGACAGGGAGACAGTCAGCCCCAGCATTTT. Amino acids: CAISPGQGDSQPQHF.

The CDR3 DNA follows: TGCGCCAGCAGCCAAGTAACAGGGGGGGTGGTTGAGCAGTTCTTC. Amino acid sequence: CASSQVTGGVVEQFF. The V call is TRBV4-3, the J call TRBJ2-1, with a weak D call TRBD1 (8 bases). The V and J ends lost 1 base and 9 bases respectively, with 16 bases between them. The CDR3 contains 15 residues. Germline V CDR1 and CDR2: LGHNA, YSLEER.

The rearrangement links TRBV7-8 to TRBJ1-2; TRBD1 matches at 10 bases. The J segment lost 0 bases and the V segment lost 6 bases, leaving 7 bases of the junction unmatched. The CDR3 spans 16 residues. Germline CDR1 and CDR2: SGHVS and FQNEAQ. CDR3 region: CASRTGTGVSNYGYTF. Written as DNA, the CDR3 is TGTGCCAGCAGGACCGGGACAGGGGTGTCTAACTATGGCTACACCTTC.

The rearrangement links TRBV7-8 to TRBJ2-3, with unresolved D. The CDR3 runs to 13 residues. V lost 8 bases, J lost 5 bases, and 14 bases lay in between. The germline V gene has CDR1 SGHVS and CDR2 FQNEAQ. The CDR3 DNA reads TGTGCCAGCGGCCCGAGTATTGAAGATACGCAGTATTTT. This encodes CASGPSIEDTQYF.

The chain is built from TRBV7-9 and TRBJ2-2; 10 bases align to TRBD1. This CDR3 is built from 15 residues. Unmatched junction bases numbered 7, after V lost 7 bases and J lost 5 bases. Looked up from germline, CDR1 is SEHNR and CDR2 is FQNEAQ (reference sequence). CDR3 residues: CASTMGQGWTGELFF. The CDR3 DNA is TGTGCCAGCACCATGGGACAGGGGTGGACCGGGGAGCTGTTTTTT.

The chain uses TRBV18 and TRBJ2-2, with TRBD2 identical over 10 bases. The CDR3 has 16 amino acids. The germline V gene has CDR1 KGHSH and CDR2 LQKENI. V was clipped by 2 bases and J by 0 bases; unmatched bases: 0. The CDR3 DNA reads TGTGCCAGCTCACCAAGCGGGAGGGCGAACACCGGGGAGCTGTTTTTT. This sequence encodes CASSPSGRANTGELFF.

The rearrangement joins TRBV19 to TRBJ2-6; D perhaps matches TRBD2 (6 bases). V dropped 8 bases and J dropped 0 bases, with 11 bases sitting between them. The CDR3 spans 15 residues. Germline V gene data show CDR1 as LNHDA and CDR2 as SQIVND (reference sequence). The CDR3: CASLALSSGANVLTF. The DNA for the CDR3 is TGTGCCAGTCTAGCGTTATCCTCTGGGGCCAACGTCCTGACTTTC.

The CDR3 region is CASSPGDPYEQYF. Written as DNA, the CDR3 is TGTGCCAGCTCACCAGGAGATCCCTACGAGCAGTACTTC. The chain couples TRBV18 to TRBJ2-7; D call uncertain. Germline V gene data show CDR1 as KGHSH and CDR2 as LQKENI. CDR3 length equals 13 residues. The V end lost 2 bases, the J end lost 2 bases, and 7 bases lay between the germline ends.

This clone was seen just once. This chain joins TRBV9 and TRBJ2-1; weak D call: TRBD1 (6 bases). CDR1 is SGDLS, CDR2 YYNGEE, per germline. CDR3 length: 16 amino acids. With 0 bases removed from V and 8 bases from J, the gap between germline ends came to 18 bases. The CDR3 region is CASSVEPGTSVDEQFF. CDR3 bases: TGTGCCAGCAGCGTAGAGCCCGGGACATCTGTTGATGAGCAGTTCTTC. Complete variable domain (other parts from reference TRBV9 and TRBJ2-1): DSGVTQTPKHLITATGQRVTLRCSPRSGDLSVYWYQQSLDQGLQFLIQYYNGEERAKGNILERFSAQQFPDLHSELNLSSLELGDSALYFCASSVEPGTSVDEQFFGPGTRLTVL.

This chain joins TRBV11-2 and TRBJ1-3, with D uncertain. The CDR3 has 12 amino acids. Trimming removed 1 base from V and 16 bases from J, with 14 bases in between. Per germline, CDR1 SGHAT and CDR2 FQNNGV. As DNA, the CDR3 is TGTGCCAGCAGCTTAGGAGCCGTGCCCCGGTATTTT. It translates to CASSLGAVPRYF.

This chain joins TRBV7-2 and TRBJ2-6; D may be TRBD1 (6 bases). The germline V and J ends were trimmed by 7 bases and 0 bases, with 13 bases remaining between them. Germline V gene sequence: CDR1 SGHTA, CDR2 FQGNSA. CDR3 length equals 16 residues. CDR3 bases: TGTGCCAGCACCTTGAGGGGGAGCTCTGGGGCCAACGTCCTGACTTTC. As protein: CASTLRGSSGANVLTF.

The CDR3: CATSIQASNQPQHF. In DNA form, the CDR3 reads TGTGCCACCTCTATACAGGCTAGCAATCAGCCCCAGCATTTT. The V and J genes are TRBV7-9 and TRBJ1-5; D is perhaps TRBD1 (5 bases). Trimming left V 10 bases short and J 0 bases short, with 13 bases between. There are 14 residues in the CDR3. From germline, CDR1 is SEHNR and CDR2 FQNEAQ (reference sequence).

CDR3 in DNA: TGTGCCAGCAGCTTAACGGTTGGGGGGAGCTCCTACAATGAGCAGTTCTTC. The encoded protein is CASSLTVGGSSYNEQFF. The chain has TRBV5-6 and TRBJ2-1; D possibly corresponds to TRBD2 (6 bases). CDR1 and CDR2 (germline): SGHDT, YYEEEE. This CDR3 has 17 amino acids. V lost 2 bases and J 0 bases, leaving 15 bases between the germline ends.

V and J are TRBV27 and TRBJ2-1, with D maybe TRBD1 (5 bases). The CDR3 spans 13 residues. Trimming took off 2 bases at V and 6 bases at J, with 8 bases between the two ends. The germline gives CDR1 MNHEY, CDR2 SMNVEV (reference sequence). The CDR3 DNA follows: TGTGCCAGCAGTTTACAGGGTCTCAATGAGCAGTTCTTC. Translation: CASSLQGLNEQFF.

The rearrangement links TRBV7-2 to TRBJ2-3; D ambiguous. The CDR3 runs to 15 residues. Deletions cut 0 bases from V and 5 bases from J, with 12 bases between. CDR1 is SGHTA, CDR2 FQGNSA, per germline. Here the CDR3 reads CASSLAHGQQDTQYF. The CDR3, as DNA: TGTGCCAGCAGCTTAGCGCATGGCCAACAAGATACGCAGTATTTT.

This clone was found a few times. In DNA form, the CDR3 reads TGCGCCAGCAGCACGGACAGGGATAGTGGCTATGGCTACACCTTC. The encoded protein is CASSTDRDSGYGYTF. This chain connects TRBV5-1 to TRBJ1-2, with 8 bases aligning to TRBD1. CDR3 length: 15 residues. The junction had 9 bases not matched to a gene; V was cut back by 4 bases and J by 4 bases. Germline CDR1 SGHRS, CDR2 YFSETQ.

CDR3 in DNA: TGTGCCAGTGGGCGGGGCCTCTCTGGAAACACCATATATTTT. This codes for CASGRGLSGNTIYF. The genes are TRBV19 and TRBJ1-3, with D maybe TRBD1 (5 bases). Germline-derived CDR1 and CDR2 are LNHDA and SQIVND (reference sequence). V was cut by 8 bases and J by 0 bases, with 11 bases left in between. This CDR3 has 14 residues. The full variable domain, with the rest looked up from reference TRBV19 and TRBJ1-3, is DGGITQSPKYLFRKEGQNVTLSCEQNLNHDAMYWYRQDPGQGLRLIYYSQIVNDFQKGDIAEGYSVSREKKESFPLTVTSAQKNPTAFYLCASGRGLSGNTIYFGEGSWLTVV.

The chain has TRBV7-2 and TRBJ2-1, with TRBD2 matching 9 bases. The CDR3 runs 15 residues. J was trimmed by 4 bases and V by 1 base; bases with no gene match: 2. CDR1 is SGHTA and CDR2 is FQGNSA in the germline V gene. The chain's CDR3 is CASSLGSGGYNEQFF. The CDR3 nucleotides are TGTGCCAGCAGCTTAGGTAGCGGGGGATACAATGAGCAGTTCTTC.

This clone was seen a handful of times. This chain joins TRBV30 and TRBJ1-2; D ambiguous. Germline V CDR1 and CDR2: GTSNPN, SVGIG (reference sequence). The CDR3 has 12 residues. V was shortened by 2 bases and J by 7 bases, with 11 bases between the two germline ends. This CDR3 reads CAWSSPVGGYTF. The CDR3 region has the DNA TGTGCCTGGAGTTCACCGGTTGGTGGCTACACCTTC. The full variable domain, its missing parts supplied by reference TRBV30 and TRBJ1-2, is SQTIHQWPATLVQPVGSPLSLECTVEGTSNPNLYWYRQAAGRGLQLLFYSVGIGQISSEVPQNLSASRPQDRQFILSSKKLLLSDSGFYLCAWSSPVGGYTFGSGTRLTVV.

The rearrangement links TRBV11-2 to TRBJ1-1, with D perhaps matching TRBD1 (5 bases). This CDR3 has 12 amino acids. The germline gives CDR1 SGHAT, CDR2 FQNNGV. Trimming stripped 6 bases from V and 7 bases from J, with 12 bases between. The CDR3 DNA reads as TGTGCCAGCAGTCTGGGGGGTGGTGAAGCTTTCTTT. Its translation is CASSLGGGEAFF.

This clone was seen more than once but under ten times. The chain links TRBV19 to TRBJ1-6; D is unclear. V lost 7 bases and J lost 7, with 17 bases in between. In germline, CDR1 is LNHDA, CDR2 SQIVND (reference sequence). The CDR3 extends over 15 amino acids. CDR3 in amino acids: CASKQTRTVNSPLHF. CDR3 DNA: TGTGCCAGTAAACAGACTAGGACGGTGAATTCACCCCTCCACTTT.

This rearrangement joins TRBV6-5 to TRBJ1-2; perhaps TRBD1 as D (5 bases). The CDR3 has 13 residues. The V end lost 3 bases, the J end lost 4 bases, and 9 bases lay between the germline ends. Germline values: CDR1 MNHEY, CDR2 SVGAGI. The CDR3 DNA reads TGTGCCAGCAGTTATGCAGGGCCCTATGGCTACACCTTC. It codes for CASSYAGPYGYTF.

The sample holds one count of this clone. V gene TRBV19 combines with J gene TRBJ1-4; 7 bases align to TRBD1. This CDR3 is 14 amino acids long. The germline V gene has CDR1 LNHDA and CDR2 SQIVND (reference sequence). The ends lost 6 bases at V and 2 bases at J; junction bases unmatched: 3. This CDR3 is CASRLQGTNEKLFF. The CDR3 DNA reads as TGTGCCAGTAGATTACAGGGGACTAATGAAAAACTGTTTTTT.

The chain is built from TRBV7-7 and TRBJ2-5; 8 bases match TRBD1. This CDR3 contains 15 residues. Germline-derived CDR1 and CDR2 are SSHAT and FNYEAQ (reference sequence). V dropped 5 bases and J dropped 5; count of bases not matched to a gene: 10. CDR3 bases: TGTGCCAGCAGCCAGACAGGGGTTGGCGGCGAGACCCAGTACTTC. It yields the protein CASSQTGVGGETQYF.

V and J are TRBV11-3 and TRBJ2-3; 8 nucleotides align to TRBD2. Germline V CDR1 and CDR2: SGHNT, YENEEA. The V segment lost 5 bases and the J segment 5 bases; nucleotides outside the gene matches: 9. The CDR3 totals 15 residues. The CDR3 nucleotides read TGTGCCAGCAGCCTTAGCGGGGAGGGGATAGATACGCAGTATTTT. This codes for CASSLSGEGIDTQYF.

This clone showed up just a few times. The chain has TRBV10-3 and TRBJ1-5; TRBD1 might be the D (5 bases). CDR3 length equals 15 residues. Per the germline V gene, CDR1 is ENHRY and CDR2 is SYGVKD. Trimming removed 2 bases at V and 4 bases at J, with 12 bases between. The CDR3 here is CAISELWGGNQPQHF. The CDR3 nucleotides are TGTGCCATCAGTGAGCTGTGGGGGGGGAATCAGCCCCAGCATTTT.

The chain uses TRBV15 and TRBJ1-4; 7 bases align to TRBD1. CDR3 length: 17 residues. The germline CDR1 and CDR2 sequences are LNHNV and YYDKDF (reference sequence). The J segment lost 8 bases and the V segment lost 1 base, leaving 13 bases of the junction unmatched. CDR3 loop: CATSRGWAGGFGEKLFF. The CDR3 nucleotides read TGTGCCACCAGCAGAGGGTGGGCAGGGGGTTTTGGGGAAAAACTGTTTTTT. The whole variable domain, remainder taken from reference TRBV15 and TRBJ1-4, is DAMVIQNPRYQVTQFGKPVTLSCSQTLNHNVMYWYQQKSSQAPKLLFHYYDKDFNNEADTPDNFQSRRPNTSFCFLDIRSPGLGDTAMYLCATSRGWAGGFGEKLFFGSGTQLSVL.